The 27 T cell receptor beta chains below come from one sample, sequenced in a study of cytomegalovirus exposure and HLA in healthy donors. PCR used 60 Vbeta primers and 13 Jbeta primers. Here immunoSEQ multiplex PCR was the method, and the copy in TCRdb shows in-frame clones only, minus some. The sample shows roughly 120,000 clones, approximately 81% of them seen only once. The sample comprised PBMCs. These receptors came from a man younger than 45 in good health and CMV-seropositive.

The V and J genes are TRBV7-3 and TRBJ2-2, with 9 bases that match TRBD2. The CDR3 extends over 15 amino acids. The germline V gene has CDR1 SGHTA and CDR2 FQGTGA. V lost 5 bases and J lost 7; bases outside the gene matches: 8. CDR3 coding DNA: TGTGCCAGCAGCCCCCTGAGCGGGGGGCACGGGGAGCTGTTTTTT. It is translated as CASSPLSGGHGELFF.

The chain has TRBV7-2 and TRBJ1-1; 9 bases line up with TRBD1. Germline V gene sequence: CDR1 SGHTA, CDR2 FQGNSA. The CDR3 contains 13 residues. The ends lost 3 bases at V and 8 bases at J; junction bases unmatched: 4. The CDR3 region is CASSLAGTGEAFF. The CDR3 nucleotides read TGTGCCAGCAGCTTGGCCGGGACAGGGGAAGCTTTCTTT. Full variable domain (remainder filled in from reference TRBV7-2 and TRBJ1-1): GAGVSQSPSNKVTEKGKDVELRCDPISGHTALYWYRQSLGQGLEFLIYFQGNSAPDKSGLPSDRFSAERTGGSVSTLTIQRTQQEDSAVYLCASSLAGTGEAFFGQGTRLTVV.

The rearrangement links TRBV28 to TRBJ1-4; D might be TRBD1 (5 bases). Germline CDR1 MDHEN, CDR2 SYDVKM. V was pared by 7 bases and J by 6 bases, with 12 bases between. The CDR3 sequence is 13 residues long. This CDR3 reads CASTWGLDEKLFF. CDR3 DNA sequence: TGTGCCAGCACCTGGGGACTGGATGAAAAACTGTTTTTT. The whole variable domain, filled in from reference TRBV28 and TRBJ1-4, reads DVKVTQSSRYLVKRTGEKVFLECVQDMDHENMFWYRQDPGLGLRLIYFSYDVKMKEKGDIPEGYSVSREKKERFSLILESASTNQTSMYLCASTWGLDEKLFFGSGTQLSVL.

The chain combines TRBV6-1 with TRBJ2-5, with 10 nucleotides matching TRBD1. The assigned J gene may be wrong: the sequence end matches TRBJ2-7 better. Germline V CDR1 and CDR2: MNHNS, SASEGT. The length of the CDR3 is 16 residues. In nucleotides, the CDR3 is TGTGCCAGCAGTGATTATCTCGGAGACAGGGGGCACGAGCAGTACTTC. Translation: CASSDYLGDRGHEQYF.

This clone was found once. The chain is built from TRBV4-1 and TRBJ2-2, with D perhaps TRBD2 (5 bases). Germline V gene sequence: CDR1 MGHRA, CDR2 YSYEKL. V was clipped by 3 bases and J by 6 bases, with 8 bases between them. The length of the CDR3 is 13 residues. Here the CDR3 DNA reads TGCGCCAGCAGCCACGGGATTCCCGGGGAGCTGTTTTTT. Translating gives CASSHGIPGELFF.

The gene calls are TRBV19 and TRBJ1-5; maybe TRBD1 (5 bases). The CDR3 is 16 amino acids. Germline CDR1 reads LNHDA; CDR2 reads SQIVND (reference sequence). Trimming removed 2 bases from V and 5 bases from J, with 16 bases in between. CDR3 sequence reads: CASSIWGGRVDQPQHF. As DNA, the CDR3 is TGTGCCAGTAGTATATGGGGGGGGAGGGTGGATCAGCCCCAGCATTTT.

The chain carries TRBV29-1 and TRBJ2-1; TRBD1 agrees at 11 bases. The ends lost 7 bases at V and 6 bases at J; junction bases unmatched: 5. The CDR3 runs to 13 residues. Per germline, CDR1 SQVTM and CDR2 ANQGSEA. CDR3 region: CSAWGQGGNEQFF. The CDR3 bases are TGCAGCGCTTGGGGACAGGGGGGCAATGAGCAGTTCTTC.

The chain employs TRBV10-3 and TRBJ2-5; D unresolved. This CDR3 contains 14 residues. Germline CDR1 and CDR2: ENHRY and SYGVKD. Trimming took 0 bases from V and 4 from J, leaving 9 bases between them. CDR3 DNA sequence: TGTGCCATCAGTGAGTCCCGGGTTGGAGAGACCCAGTACTTC. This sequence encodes CAISESRVGETQYF.

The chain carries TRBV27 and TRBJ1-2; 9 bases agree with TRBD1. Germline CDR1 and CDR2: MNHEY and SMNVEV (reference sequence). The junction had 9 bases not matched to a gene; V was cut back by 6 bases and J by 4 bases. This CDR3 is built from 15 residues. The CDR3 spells CASSDYRGRFYGYTF. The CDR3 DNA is TGTGCCAGCAGCGACTACAGGGGGCGCTTCTATGGCTACACCTTC.

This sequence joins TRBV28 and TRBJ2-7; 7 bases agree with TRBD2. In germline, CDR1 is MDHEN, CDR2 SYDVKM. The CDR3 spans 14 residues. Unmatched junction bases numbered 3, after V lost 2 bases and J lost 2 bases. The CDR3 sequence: CASSLPGGPYEQYF. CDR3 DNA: TGTGCCAGCAGTTTACCGGGGGGTCCCTACGAGCAGTACTTC.

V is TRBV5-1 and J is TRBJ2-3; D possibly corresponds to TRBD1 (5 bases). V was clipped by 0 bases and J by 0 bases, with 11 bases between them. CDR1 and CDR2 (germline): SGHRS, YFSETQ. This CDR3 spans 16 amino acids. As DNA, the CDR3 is TGCGCCAGCAGCTTGGGTCAGGGATTAAGCACAGATACGCAGTATTTT. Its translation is CASSLGQGLSTDTQYF. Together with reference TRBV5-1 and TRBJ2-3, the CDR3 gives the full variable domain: KAGVTQTPRYLIKTRGQQVTLSCSPISGHRSVSWYQQTPGQGLQFLFEYFSETQRNKGNFPGRFSGRQFSNSRSEMNVSTLELGDSALYLCASSLGQGLSTDTQYFGPGTRLTVL.

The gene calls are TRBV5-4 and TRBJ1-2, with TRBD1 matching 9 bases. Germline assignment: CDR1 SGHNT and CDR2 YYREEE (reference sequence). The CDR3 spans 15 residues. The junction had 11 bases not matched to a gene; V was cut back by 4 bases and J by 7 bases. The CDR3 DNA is TGTGCCAGCAGCCGGGGGACAGGGAACCCGCCTGGCTACACCTTC. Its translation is CASSRGTGNPPGYTF.

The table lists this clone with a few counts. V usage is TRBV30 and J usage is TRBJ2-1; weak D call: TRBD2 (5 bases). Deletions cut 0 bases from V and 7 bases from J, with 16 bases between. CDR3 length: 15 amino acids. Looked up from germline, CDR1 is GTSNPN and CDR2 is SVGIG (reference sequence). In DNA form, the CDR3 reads TGTGCCTGGAGTGTAAGGCGGGCCTTCGGGAATGAGCAGTTCTTC. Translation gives CAWSVRRAFGNEQFF.

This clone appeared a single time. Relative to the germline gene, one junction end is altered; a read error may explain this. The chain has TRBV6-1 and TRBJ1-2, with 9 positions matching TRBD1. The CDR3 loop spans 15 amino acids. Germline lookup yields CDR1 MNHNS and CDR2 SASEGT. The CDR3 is CASSLRDREWESRGF. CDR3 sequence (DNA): TGTGCCAGCTCACTCCGGGACAGGGAATGGGAGTCGAGGGGCTTC.

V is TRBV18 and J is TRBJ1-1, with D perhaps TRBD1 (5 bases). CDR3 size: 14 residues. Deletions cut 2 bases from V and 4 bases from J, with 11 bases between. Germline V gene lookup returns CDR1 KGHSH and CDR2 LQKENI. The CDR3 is CASSPAWGGTEAFF. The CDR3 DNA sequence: TGTGCCAGCTCACCAGCCTGGGGGGGCACTGAAGCTTTCTTT.

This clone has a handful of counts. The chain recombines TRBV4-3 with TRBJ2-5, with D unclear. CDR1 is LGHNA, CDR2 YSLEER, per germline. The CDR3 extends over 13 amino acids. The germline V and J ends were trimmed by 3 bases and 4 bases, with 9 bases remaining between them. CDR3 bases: TGCGCCAGCAGCCAGCGCCCAGGAGAGACCCAGTACTTC. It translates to CASSQRPGETQYF.

CDR3 protein: CASSPRTSTETQYF. CDR3 DNA sequence: TGTGCCAGCAGCCCCCGGACTAGTACAGAGACCCAGTACTTC. This chain links TRBV9 with TRBJ2-5; TRBD2 agrees at 7 bases. The CDR3 is made up of 14 amino acids. Losses at the gene ends were 4 bases for V and 4 bases for J; bases not matched to a gene: 7. Germline CDR1 and CDR2: SGDLS and YYNGEE. Complete variable domain (other parts from reference TRBV9 and TRBJ2-5): DSGVTQTPKHLITATGQRVTLRCSPRSGDLSVYWYQQSLDQGLQFLIQYYNGEERAKGNILERFSAQQFPDLHSELNLSSLELGDSALYFCASSPRTSTETQYFGPGTRLLVL.

The CDR3 DNA sequence: TGCAGCGCTAAGACAGGTATGACCTACGAGCAGTACTTC. Its protein is CSAKTGMTYEQYF. This rearrangement joins TRBV29-1 to TRBJ2-7; possible D gene TRBD1, 6 bases. The V end was cut by 7 bases, the J end by 2 bases, with 15 bases between. CDR3 size: 13 residues. CDR1 is SQVTM and CDR2 is ANQGSEA in the germline V gene.

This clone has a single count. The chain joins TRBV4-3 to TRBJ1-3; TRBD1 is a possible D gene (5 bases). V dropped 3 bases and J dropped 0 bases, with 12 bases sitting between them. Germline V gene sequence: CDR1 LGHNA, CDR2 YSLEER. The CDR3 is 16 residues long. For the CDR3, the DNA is TGCGCCAGCAGCCAGGGGGAGGGGCCCTCTGGAAACACCATATATTTT. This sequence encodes CASSQGEGPSGNTIYF.

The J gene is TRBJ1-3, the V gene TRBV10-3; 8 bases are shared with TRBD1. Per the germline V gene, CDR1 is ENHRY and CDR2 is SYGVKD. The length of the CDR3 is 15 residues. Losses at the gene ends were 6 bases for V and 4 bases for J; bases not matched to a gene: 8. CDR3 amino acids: CAISPKQGEGNTIYF. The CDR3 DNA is TGTGCCATCAGCCCAAAACAGGGGGAAGGAAACACCATATATTTT.

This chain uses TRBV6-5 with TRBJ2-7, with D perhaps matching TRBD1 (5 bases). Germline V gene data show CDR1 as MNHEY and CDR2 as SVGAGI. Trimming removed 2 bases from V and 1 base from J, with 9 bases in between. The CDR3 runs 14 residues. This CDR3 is CASSYEGASYEQYF. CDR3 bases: TGTGCCAGCAGTTACGAAGGGGCATCCTACGAGCAGTACTTC.

The CDR3 spells CASSGSYEQYF. The DNA of the CDR3 is TGTGCCAGCAGTGGTAGCTACGAGCAGTACTTC. The chain carries TRBV2 and TRBJ2-7; D gene uncertain. CDR1 SNHLY and CDR2 FYNNEI come from the germline V gene. V was clipped by 4 bases and J by 3 bases, with 4 bases between them. CDR3 size: 11 residues.

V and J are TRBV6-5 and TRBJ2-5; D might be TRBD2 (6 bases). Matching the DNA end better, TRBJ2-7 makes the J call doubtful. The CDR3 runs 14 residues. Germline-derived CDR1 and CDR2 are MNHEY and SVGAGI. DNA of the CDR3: TGTGCCAGCAGTTACTTTGGGGGGACCTACGAGCAGTACTTC. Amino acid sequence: CASSYFGGTYEQYF.

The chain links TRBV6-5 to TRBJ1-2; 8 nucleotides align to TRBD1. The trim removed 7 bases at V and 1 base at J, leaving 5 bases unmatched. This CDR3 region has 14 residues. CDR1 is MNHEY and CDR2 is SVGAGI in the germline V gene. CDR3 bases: TGTGCCAGCATCGCAGGGGGCAGTAACTATGGCTACACCTTC. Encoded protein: CASIAGGSNYGYTF.

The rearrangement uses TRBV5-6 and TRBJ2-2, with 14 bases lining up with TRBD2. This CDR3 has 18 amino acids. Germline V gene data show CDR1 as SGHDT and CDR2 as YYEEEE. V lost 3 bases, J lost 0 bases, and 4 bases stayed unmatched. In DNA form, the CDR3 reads TGTGCCAGCAGCTATTTGACTAGCGGGGGGGCGAACACCGGGGAGCTGTTTTTT. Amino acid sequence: CASSYLTSGGANTGELFF. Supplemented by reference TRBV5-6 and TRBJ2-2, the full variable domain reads DAGVTQSPTHLIKTRGQQVTLRCSPKSGHDTVSWYQQALGQGPQFIFQYYEEEERQRGNFPDRFSGHQFPNYSSELNVNALLLGDSALYLCASSYLTSGGANTGELFFGEGSRLTVL.

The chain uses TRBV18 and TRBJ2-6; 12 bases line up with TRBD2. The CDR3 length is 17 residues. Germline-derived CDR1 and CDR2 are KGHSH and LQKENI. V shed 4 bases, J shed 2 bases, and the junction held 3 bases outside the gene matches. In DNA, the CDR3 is TGTGCCAGCTCACAAGGACTAGCGGGAACTGGGGCCAACGTCCTGACTTTC. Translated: CASSQGLAGTGANVLTF.

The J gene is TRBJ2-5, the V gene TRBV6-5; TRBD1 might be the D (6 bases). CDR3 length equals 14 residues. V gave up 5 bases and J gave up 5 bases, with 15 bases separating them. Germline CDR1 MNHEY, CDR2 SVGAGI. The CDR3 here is CASSIQGPAETQYF. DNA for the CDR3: TGTGCCAGCAGTATACAGGGCCCTGCGGAGACCCAGTACTTC.